This is a list of T cell receptor beta chains from one sample in a study of shared clonotypes between healthy human individuals. The assay was immunoSEQ multiplex PCR, and TCRdb's table has in-frame clones only and misses some. The data hold 1,400,000 or so clones, with approximately 98.5% observed a single time. Source material: naive CD4+ T cells sorted from blood. All receptors come from a man younger than 45 in good health. Each CDR3 is given with its conserved first and last residue. Each record gives: V gene, clone size, D gene, J gene, CDR3 protein, CDR3 DNA. D genes are given only for firm matches. Clone size is given for some rows only: seen once, a few or many times, or a class if the clone is expanded.

>TRBV27|once|.|TRBJ1-5
CASSLEFGSNQPQHF
TGTGCCAGCAGTTTAGAGTTTGGTAGCAATCAGCCCCAGCATTTT
>TRBV15|.|.|TRBJ2-3
CATSRDLGAADTQYF
TGTGCCACCAGCAGAGATCTGGGGGCGGCAGATACGCAGTATTTT
>TRBV6-5|.|TRBD1|TRBJ2-7
CASSYYVGTGSYEQYF
TGTGCCAGCAGTTACTATGTTGGGACAGGATCCTACGAGCAGTACTTC
>TRBV5-1|.|.|TRBJ2-7
CASSPPDPPYEQYF
TGCGCCAGCAGCCCCCCGGATCCCCCCTACGAGCAGTACTTC
>TRBV11-2|once|.|TRBJ2-5
CASSLPRETQYF
TGTGCCAGCAGCTTACCCCGGGAGACCCAGTACTTC
>TRBV6-1|.|.|TRBJ1-5
CASSEAGSNQPQHF
TGTGCCAGCAGTGAAGCGGGTAGCAATCAGCCCCAGCATTTT
>TRBV6-6|.|.|TRBJ1-3
CAGKGQSNTIYF
TGTGCCGGAAAAGGACAGTCGAACACCATATATTTT
>TRBV28|.|.|TRBJ1-1
CASAKQSEAFF
TGTGCCAGTGCAAAACAGTCTGAAGCTTTCTTT
>TRBV5-4|.|.|TRBJ2-5
CASSSGGDLYQETQYF
TGTGCCAGCAGCTCAGGCGGGGACCTGTACCAAGAGACCCAGTACTTC
>TRBV28|.|TRBD1|TRBJ1-2
CASRDRYGYTF
TGTGCCAGCCGGGACAGATATGGCTACACCTTC
>TRBV28|.|.|TRBJ2-6
CACARSSGANVLTF
TGTGCCTGTGCAAGGAGTTCTGGGGCCAACGTCCTGACTTTC
>TRBV10-3|.|TRBD2|TRBJ2-1
CAISEGSGRVYNEQFF
TGTGCCATCAGTGAGGGTAGCGGGAGGGTTTACAATGAGCAGTTCTTC
>TRBV6-6|.|TRBD1|TRBJ1-1
CASSKQGGDTEAFF
TGTGCCAGCAGTAAACAGGGGGGGGACACTGAAGCTTTCTTT
>TRBV2|.|.|TRBJ2-1
CASTPGVGGSYNEQFF
TGTGCCAGCACCCCCGGGGTGGGCGGCTCCTACAATGAGCAGTTCTTC
>TRBV18|.|TRBD1|TRBJ2-7
CASSVGQGYEQYF
TGTGCCAGCTCAGTTGGACAGGGCTACGAGCAGTACTTC
>TRBV10-3|.|.|TRBJ2-1
CAISGLQGGHEQFF
TGTGCCATCAGTGGGTTACAGGGTGGGCATGAGCAGTTCTTC
>TRBV7-2|.|.|TRBJ1-3
CASSLVGNTIYF
TGTGCCAGCAGCTTGGTTGGAAACACCATATATTTT
>TRBV6-5|.|.|TRBJ2-5
CASRTPETQYF
TGTGCCAGCAGAACCCCAGAGACCCAGTACTTC
>TRBV7-2|.|TRBD1|TRBJ2-7
CASSKTGLNYEQYF
TGTGCCAGCAGCAAGACAGGGCTTAACTACGAGCAGTACTTC
>TRBV11-2|once|TRBD2|TRBJ2-1
CASSPRQLAGGPDEQFF
TGTGCCAGCAGCCCGAGACAACTAGCGGGAGGGCCCGATGAGCAGTTCTTC
>TRBV2|.|.|TRBJ1-1
CASRRDGEAFF
TGTGCCAGCAGAAGGGACGGTGAAGCTTTCTTT
>TRBV11-3|.|TRBD1|TRBJ2-5
CASSLGGQVQETQYF
TGTGCCAGCAGCTTAGGGGGACAGGTTCAAGAGACCCAGTACTTC
>TRBV9|.|TRBD2|TRBJ2-3
CASSATGLAGGLVRDTQYF
TGTGCCAGCAGCGCAACGGGACTAGCGGGAGGTCTCGTCAGGGATACGCAGTATTTT
>TRBV6-6|.|.|TRBJ2-5
CASTQGETQYF
TGTGCCAGCACACAGGGAGAGACCCAGTACTTC
>TRBV15|.|.|TRBJ2-1
CATSPGDNEQFF
TGTGCCACCAGTCCCGGGGACAATGAGCAGTTCTTC
>TRBV7-9|.|.|TRBJ2-7
CASSRDFPTHEQYF
TGTGCCAGCAGCCGGGACTTTCCTACCCACGAGCAGTACTTC
>TRBV19|.|TRBD2|TRBJ2-1
CASNRLAGNNEQFF
TGTGCCAGTAACCGACTAGCGGGGAACAATGAGCAGTTCTTC
>TRBV4-3|.|.|TRBJ2-1
CASSQHPTISGNEQFF
TGCGCCAGCAGCCAACACCCAACTATCTCCGGCAATGAGCAGTTCTTC
>TRBV10-3|.|TRBD2|TRBJ2-2
CAITPGGGRDYKLFF
TGTGCCATCACCCCGGGGGGCGGGAGGGACTACAAGCTGTTTTTT
>TRBV9|.|.|TRBJ2-5
CASSVRETQYF
TGTGCCAGCAGCGTCCGAGAGACCCAGTACTTC
>TRBV6-1|.|.|TRBJ2-7
CASAFGTYEQYF
TGTGCCAGCGCATTCGGGACCTACGAGCAGTACTTC
>TRBV27|.|TRBD1|TRBJ2-1
CASSLSTGTGDNEQFF
TGTGCCAGCAGTTTATCGACCGGGACAGGGGACAATGAGCAGTTCTTC
>TRBV10-3|.|TRBD1|TRBJ2-1
CAILGTGSNEQFF
TGTGCCATCCTAGGGACAGGGTCGAATGAGCAGTTCTTC
>TRBV30|.|TRBD1|TRBJ1-2
CAWNQGTGRDGYTF
TGTGCCTGGAATCAAGGGACAGGGAGAGACGGCTACACCTTC
>TRBV27|.|.|TRBJ2-1
CASSPEPSLSEQFF
TGTGCCAGCAGTCCAGAACCTAGTCTTAGTGAGCAGTTCTTC
>TRBV29-1|.|.|TRBJ1-3
CSVEGSLGNTIYF
TGCAGCGTTGAAGGGTCTCTGGGAAACACCATATATTTT
>TRBV19|.|TRBD1|TRBJ2-3
CASSKKTGVRTDTQYF
TGTGCCAGTAGTAAGAAGACAGGGGTCCGTACAGATACGCAGTATTTT
>TRBV30|.|.|TRBJ1-1
CAWSQDMNTEAFF
TGTGCCTGGAGTCAGGACATGAACACTGAAGCTTTCTTT
>TRBV4-1|.|TRBD2|TRBJ2-3
CASSQGTGLAGGRTTDTQYF
TGCGCCAGCAGCCAAGGTACGGGACTAGCGGGAGGGCGGACCACAGATACGCAGTATTTT
>TRBV5-5|.|TRBD2|TRBJ2-1
CASTTSGSNEQFF
TGTGCCAGTACGACTAGCGGAAGCAATGAGCAGTTCTTC
>TRBV5-5|.|.|TRBJ2-1
CASGTTTPQFF
TGTGCCAGCGGGACCACCACCCCCCAGTTCTTC
>TRBV4-3|.|.|TRBJ1-4
CASSQDVNFEGKLFF
TGCGCCAGCAGCCAAGATGTAAACTTCGAGGGAAAACTGTTTTTT
>TRBV7-9|.|.|TRBJ2-7
CASSLSHSPYEQYF
TGTGCCAGCAGCTTAAGTCATAGCCCCTACGAGCAGTACTTC
>TRBV19|.|TRBD2|TRBJ2-7
CASSPRAGRDEQYF
TGTGCCAGTAGTCCCCGCGCAGGGAGGGACGAGCAGTACTTC
>TRBV4-3|.|.|TRBJ2-1
CASSQDTRTHEQFF
TGCGCCAGCAGCCAAGATACCAGGACTCATGAGCAGTTCTTC
>TRBV7-2|.|.|TRBJ2-7
CASSLIVSEQYF
TGTGCCAGCAGCTTAATTGTCTCCGAGCAGTACTTC
>TRBV7-3|.|.|TRBJ1-1
CASSLALGDTEAFF
TGTGCCAGCAGCTTAGCGCTAGGGGACACTGAAGCTTTCTTT
>TRBV18|.|TRBD2|TRBJ2-2
CASSPPKKGPGLAVANTGELFF
TGTGCCAGCTCACCCCCTAAAAAAGGACCGGGACTAGCGGTTGCGAACACCGGGGAGCTGTTTTTT
>TRBV6-6|once|TRBD1|TRBJ1-1
CASSLDRAEAFF
TGTGCCAGCAGCCTGGACAGGGCCGAAGCTTTCTTT
>TRBV5-5|.|TRBD2|TRBJ2-2
CASSLGLAGAAGELFF
TGTGCCAGCAGCCTGGGACTAGCGGGAGCGGCCGGGGAGCTGTTTTTT
>TRBV28|.|.|TRBJ1-2
CASSPTASWGYTF
TGTGCCAGCAGTCCAACAGCCTCATGGGGCTACACCTTC
>TRBV4-3|.|.|TRBJ2-7
CASQTEDYEQYF
TGCGCCAGCCAGACAGAGGACTACGAGCAGTACTTC
>TRBV7-9|.|.|TRBJ2-5
CASSSLRGRRETQYF
TGTGCCAGCAGCTCCCTTAGGGGGAGAAGGGAGACCCAGTACTTC
>TRBV19|.|.|TRBJ2-1
CASSIGTDNEQFF
TGTGCCAGTAGTATAGGGACCGACAATGAGCAGTTCTTC
>TRBV7-2|.|TRBD2|TRBJ2-3
CASSVVAGGDTQYF
TGTGCCAGCAGTGTGGTAGCGGGAGGAGATACGCAGTATTTT